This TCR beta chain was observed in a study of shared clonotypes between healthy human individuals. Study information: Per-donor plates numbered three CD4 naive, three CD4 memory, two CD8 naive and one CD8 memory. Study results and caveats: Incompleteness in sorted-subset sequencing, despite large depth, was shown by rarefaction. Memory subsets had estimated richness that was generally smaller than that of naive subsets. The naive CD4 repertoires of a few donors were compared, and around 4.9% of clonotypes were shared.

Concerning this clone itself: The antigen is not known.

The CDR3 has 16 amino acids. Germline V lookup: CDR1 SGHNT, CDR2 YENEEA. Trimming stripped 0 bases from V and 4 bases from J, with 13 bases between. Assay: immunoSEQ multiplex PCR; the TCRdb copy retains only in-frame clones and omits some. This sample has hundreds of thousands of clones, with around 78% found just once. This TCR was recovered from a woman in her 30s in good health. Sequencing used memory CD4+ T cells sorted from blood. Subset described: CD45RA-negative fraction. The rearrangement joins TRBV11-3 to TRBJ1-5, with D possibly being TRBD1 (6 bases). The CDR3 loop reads CASSLDLPGVNQPQHF. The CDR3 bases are TGTGCCAGCAGCTTAGATCTTCCAGGGGTTAATCAGCCCCAGCATTTT.